Presented here are 32 T cell receptor beta chains from one specimen sequenced in a study of tumor-infiltrating lymphocytes in primary liver carcinoma. Alongside blood RNA obtained from unsorted whole blood, germline DNA was also extracted. Using a constant-region primer together with ProtoScript II reverse transcriptase, TCR beta cDNA was made from about 490 ng of total RNA. Three rounds of nested multiplex PCR with slightly modified ARM-PCR produced TCR beta libraries. Amplification in the first two PCR rounds was performed using TRBV1-TRBV30 forward primers and a C-beta reverse primer for around 9 cycles each. TCRdb redid the calling of the multiplex PCR reads with MiXCR, one entry per CDR3 protein. Among fewer than 400,000 distinct CDR3 sequences listed, approximately 60% were seen once. The sample taken for sequencing was peripheral blood. The receptors here all came from a man aged 40-50 years with primary liver carcinoma and hepatitis B virus infection.

This clonotype occurred a few times. This sequence joins TRBV28 and TRBJ2-1; D is ambiguous. The CDR3 totals 12 residues. The germline gives CDR1 MDHEN, CDR2 SYDVKM. Trimming stripped 2 bases from V and 7 bases from J, with 6 bases between. Here the CDR3 DNA reads TGTGCCAGCAGTTTAACCGTGAATGAGCAGTTCTTC. Amino acids: CASSLTVNEQFF.

This clonotype showed up just a few times. A clone one base away is much larger, so this may be a read error. The V call is TRBV4-2, the J call TRBJ1-5; D not resolved. The CDR3 has 15 amino acids. CDR1 LGHNA and CDR2 YNFKEQ come from the germline V gene. Trimming shortened V by 0 bases and J by 3 bases, and 9 bases separated the two germline ends. CDR3 nucleotides: TGTGCCAGCAGCCAAGAGATGAATAACAATCAGCCCCAGCATTTT. Encoded protein: CASSQEMNNNQPQHF.

As regards this clonotype: A much larger clone lies a single base off, so this may be a read error. The chain joins TRBV6-2 or TRBV6-3 to TRBJ2-1; 12 bases align to TRBD2. CDR3 size: 14 residues. From germline, CDR1 is MNHEY and CDR2 SVGEGT. CDR3 residues: CASLGLAGYNERFF. The CDR3 coding sequence is TGTGCCAGCCTAGGACTAGCGGGGTACAATGAGCGGTTCTTC.

This clonotype was detected many times. This chain uses TRBV6-6 with TRBJ2-1; 9 nucleotides line up with TRBD2. Germline lookup yields CDR1 MNHNY and CDR2 SVGAGI (reference sequence). V trimming: 6 bases; J trimming: 0 bases; junction bases outside the gene matches: 12. This CDR3 comprises 18 residues. The CDR3 DNA sequence: TGTGCCAGCAGCACAGTTTTGACTAGCGGAACCTCCTACAATGAGCAGTTCTTC. Protein product: CASSTVLTSGTSYNEQFF.

As for this clonotype: A single base separates this from a much larger clone, so it may be a read error. J is TRBJ1-6 and V is TRBV6-1; TRBD1 matches 7 bases. In germline, CDR1 is MNHNS, CDR2 SASEGT. The CDR3 runs 14 residues. Here the CDR3 reads CASSGQGYNSLLHF. In nucleotides, the CDR3 is TGTGCCAGCAGTGGACAGGGTTATAATTCACTCCTCCACTTT.

The rearrangement uses TRBV6-6 and TRBJ1-2, with D maybe TRBD1 (6 bases). The length of the CDR3 is 15 residues. CDR1 is MNHNY and CDR2 is SVGAGI in the germline V gene (reference sequence). Trimming pared 5 bases from V and 2 bases from J, leaving 15 bases between. The DNA for the CDR3 is TGTGCCAGCAGTCTACAGGGAGTGACGAACTATGGCTACACCTTC. Its protein is CASSLQGVTNYGYTF.

As regards this clonotype: A junction boundary mismatches the germline segment, possibly from a read error. The gene calls are TRBV11-2 and TRBJ2-7; unclear D gene. CDR1 SGHAT and CDR2 FQNNGV come from the germline V gene. The CDR3 is 14 amino acids. The CDR3 is CDSSKGRPPYEQYF. The CDR3 DNA reads as TGTGACAGCAGCAAAGGACGGCCCCCCTACGAGCAGTACTTC. The full variable domain, in which reference TRBV11-2 and TRBJ2-7 provide the parts outside the CDR3, is EAGVAQSPRYKIIEKRQSVAFWCNPISGHATLYWYQQILGQGPKLLIQFQNNGVVDDSQLPKDRFSAERLKGVDSTLKIQPAKLEDSAVYLCDSSKGRPPYEQYFGPGTRLTVT.

This clonotype occurred a few times. This clone may be a read error of a much larger clone one base away. The chain recombines TRBV6-1 with TRBJ2-3, with unresolved D. CDR1 is MNHNS, CDR2 SASEGT, per germline. This CDR3 contains 13 residues. V was cut by 2 bases and J by 2 bases, with 5 bases left in between. The CDR3: CASSEIYTDTQYF. For the CDR3, the DNA is TGTGCCAGCAGTGAAATTTACACAGATACGCAGTATTTT.

A remark on this clonotype: With a much larger clone just one base away, this may be a read error. The chain is built from TRBV12-3 or TRBV12-4 and TRBJ1-2; D not resolved. This CDR3 spans 13 amino acids. CDR3 coding DNA: TGTGTCAGCAGTCCTAGGTTAAGCTATGGCTACACCTTC. This gives the protein CVSSPRLSYGYTF.

In regard to this clonotype: Given a much more abundant clone one base away, this may be a read error. This chain joins TRBV29-1 and TRBJ1-2, with D perhaps matching TRBD1 (6 bases). The CDR3 has 14 amino acids. CDR1 is SQVTM and CDR2 is ANQGSEA in the germline V gene. This CDR3 reads CSVEQGIANHGYTF. CDR3 coding DNA: TGCAGCGTTGAACAGGGGATCGCTAACCATGGCTACACCTTC.

Regarding this clonotype: This CDR3 is missing its conserved last phenylalanine or tryptophan, likely due to a read error. The chain carries TRBV10-3 and TRBJ2-1; the D is unclear. Germline V lookup: CDR1 ENHRY, CDR2 SYGVKD. The CDR3 has 15 amino acids. The CDR3 region is CTISEEQPWTTEQFH. In DNA form, the CDR3 reads TGTACCATCAGTGAGGAACAGCCATGGACCACTGAGCAGTTCCAC.

This clonotype was observed at least ten times. The chain is built from TRBV12-3 or TRBV12-4 and TRBJ1-4, with 9 bases lining up with TRBD1. After removal of 6 bases from V and 8 bases from J, the junction contained 7 bases not matched to a gene. This CDR3 is built from 14 residues. The CDR3 bases are TGTGCCAGCAGCCGAACCGGGACAGGGGAAAAACTGTTTTTT. Amino acid sequence: CASSRTGTGEKLFF.

The rearrangement joins TRBV5-5 to TRBJ1-4; D remains ambiguous. Trimming removed 0 bases at V and 8 bases at J, with 11 bases between. CDR1 is SGHKS, CDR2 YYEKEE, per germline (reference sequence). The CDR3 is 14 residues long. For the CDR3, the DNA is TGTGCCAGCAGCTTGGAAGGTACGGGCGAAAAACTGTTTTTT. Amino acids: CASSLEGTGEKLFF.

Of note for this clonotype: A much larger clonotype is one base distant, so this may be a read error. The chain recombines TRBV12-3 or TRBV12-4 with TRBJ1-2; D is possibly TRBD1 (5 bases). The V gene lost 6 bases and the J gene lost 7 bases, with 15 bases spanning the gap. CDR3 size: 13 residues. As DNA, the CDR3 is TGTGCCAGCAGCATGGGGCAAGTGGGTGGCTACACCTTC. Encoded protein: CASSMGQVGGYTF.

The chain recombines TRBV28 with TRBJ2-3, with 7 bases identical to TRBD2. V was pared by 8 bases and J by 4 bases, with 6 bases of the junction left unmatched. Germline lookup yields CDR1 MDHEN and CDR2 SYDVKM. The CDR3 extends over 13 amino acids. The CDR3 reads CASGGSHPDTQYF. CDR3 nucleotide sequence: TGTGCCAGCGGCGGGAGTCACCCAGATACGCAGTATTTT.

V is TRBV15 and J is TRBJ2-7; D could derive from TRBD1 or TRBD2 (5 bases each). CDR1 and CDR2 from the germline V gene are LNHNV and YYDKDF (reference sequence). The CDR3 is 13 amino acids. Trimming removed 8 bases at V and 3 bases at J, with 14 bases between. The CDR3 loop reads CATSLGVDYEQYF. The CDR3 region has the DNA TGTGCCACCTCGTTGGGGGTAGACTACGAGCAGTACTTC.

As regards this clonotype: The junction does not match germline at one end; this may be a read error. The rearrangement uses TRBV19 and TRBJ2-1; D not certain. The CDR3 extends over 13 amino acids. Germline V gene sequence: CDR1 LNHDA, CDR2 SQIVND (reference sequence). The CDR3 protein is CATSETLTNEQFF. The CDR3 DNA reads TGTGCCACTAGTGAGACTTTGACCAATGAGCAGTTCTTC.

This chain links TRBV20-1 with TRBJ1-1; no clear D. Germline V gives CDR1 DFQATT, CDR2 SNEGSKA (reference sequence). The V end lost 6 bases, the J end lost 2 bases, and 10 bases lay between the germline ends. The CDR3 loop spans 12 amino acids. The CDR3: CSARTGNTEAFF. In DNA, the CDR3 is TGCAGTGCCCGGACCGGCAACACTGAAGCTTTCTTT.

The J gene is TRBJ2-3, the V gene TRBV9, with TRBD2 as a possible D gene (6 bases). Germline loops: CDR1 SGDLS, CDR2 YYNGEE. Trimming removed 0 bases from V and 3 bases from J, with 8 bases in between. This CDR3 comprises 14 residues. CDR3 loop: CASSVGAGTDTQYF. The CDR3 DNA sequence: TGTGCCAGCAGCGTAGGGGCGGGGACAGATACGCAGTATTTT.

Comments on this clonotype: As the CDR3 is not closed by the conserved phenylalanine or tryptophan, this likely results from a read error. This chain links TRBV29-1 with TRBJ2-3, with D possibly TRBD2 on 5 matching bases. In germline, CDR1 is SQVTM, CDR2 ANQGSEA. The CDR3 totals 11 residues. CDR3 loop: CSAPVPDTQYC. In DNA form, the CDR3 reads TGTAGCGCCCCGGTCCCAGATACGCAGTATTGT.

Regarding this clonotype: It may be a read error: a sequence one base away is much more abundant. CDR3 residues: CAWSLVAGEDEQLF. In DNA, the CDR3 is TGTGCCTGGAGTTTGGTAGCGGGAGAAGATGAGCAGCTCTTC. The chain uses TRBV30 and TRBJ2-1, with TRBD2 identical over 9 bases. CDR1 is GTSNPN and CDR2 is SVGIG in the germline V gene (reference sequence). The CDR3 runs to 14 residues.

Regarding this clonotype: A junction boundary mismatches the germline segment, possibly from a read error. This chain uses TRBV29-1 with TRBJ1-5, with D unclear. The CDR3 is made up of 14 amino acids. Germline lookup yields CDR1 SQVTM and CDR2 ANQGSEA. In DNA form, the CDR3 reads TGCAGGGTTGCTCGGGGAAATAGCAATCAGCCCCAGCATTTT. Translated, it gives CRVARGNSNQPQHF.

The table lists this clonotype with many counts. This rearrangement joins TRBV10-3 to TRBJ2-7; TRBD1 matches at 11 bases. The CDR3 runs to 14 residues. Germline V gene sequence: CDR1 ENHRY, CDR2 SYGVKD. Unmatched junction bases numbered 7, after V lost 6 bases and J lost 6 bases. CDR3 DNA: TGTGCCATCAGACCCCCCGGGACAGGGGGCGAGCAGTACTTC. This gives the protein CAIRPPGTGGEQYF.

With regard to this clonotype: It may be a read error: a sequence one base away is much more abundant. A read error is likely, as this CDR3 ends without the conserved phenylalanine or tryptophan. The chain employs TRBV6-1 and TRBJ2-1, with D maybe TRBD1 (6 bases). This CDR3 has 14 residues. Germline loops: CDR1 MNHNS, CDR2 SASEGT. Trimming cost V 4 bases and J 1 base, with 8 bases left between them. The CDR3 spells CASSGGLSYNEQFL. The DNA of the CDR3 is TGTGCCAGCAGTGGGGGGCTATCCTACAATGAGCAGTTCTTA.

This clonotype was counted at least ten times. In nucleotides, the CDR3 is TGTGCCAGCAGCGTTGACAGAACGAACACTGAAGCTTTCTTT. This codes for CASSVDRTNTEAFF. This rearrangement joins TRBV11-1 to TRBJ1-1; D is possibly TRBD1 (5 bases). Germline assignment: CDR1 SGHAT and CDR2 FQDESV (reference sequence). The V end lost 5 bases, the J end lost 1 base, and 11 bases lay between the germline ends. The CDR3 is 14 residues long.

Remarks on this clonotype: One end of the junction fails to match germline, which may point to a read error. The chain carries TRBV11-1 and TRBJ2-1, with D uncertain. CDR1 and CDR2 (germline): SGHAT, FQDESV (reference sequence). The CDR3 spans 16 residues. The CDR3 loop is CASSLFEVSAYNEQFF. In nucleotides, the CDR3 is TGTGCCAGCAGCTTATTTGAAGTGTCAGCTTACAATGAGCAATTCTTC.

The gene calls are TRBV12-3 or TRBV12-4 and TRBJ2-1; TRBD2 matches at 9 bases. The V and J ends lost 7 bases and 7 bases, in that order; junction bases with no gene match: 14. This CDR3 has 16 amino acids. The DNA for the CDR3 is TGTGCCAGCAACCAATATAGCGGGAGAGTGACGAATGAGCAGTTCTTC. Its protein product is CASNQYSGRVTNEQFF.

About this clonotype: Since a much larger clone is just one base distant, this may be a read error. Likely a read error: the CDR3 ends without its conserved phenylalanine or tryptophan. This chain links TRBV30 with TRBJ2-1, with a weak D call TRBD2 (5 bases). Germline values: CDR1 GTSNPN, CDR2 SVGIG (reference sequence). Trimming removed 4 bases from V and 3 bases from J, with 10 bases in between. The CDR3 is 13 amino acids. Here the CDR3 DNA reads TGTGCCTGGAAAGCGGCTTTCTACAATGAGCAGTTCCTC. Residues: CAWKAAFYNEQFL.

The chain joins TRBV7-8 to TRBJ2-3; 10 bases are shared with TRBD2. The CDR3 is 17 residues long. Unmatched junction bases numbered 14, after V lost 11 bases and J lost 0 bases. Per germline, CDR1 SGHVS and CDR2 FQNEAQ. CDR3 nucleotide sequence: TGTGCCGACAGCTTACCCACTAGCGGGGCTAGCACAGATACGCAGTATTTT. It codes for CADSLPTSGASTDTQYF.

This clonotype was seen many times. The chain uses TRBV6-5 and TRBJ1-2; TRBD1 matches at 9 bases. Losses at the gene ends were 0 bases for V and 5 bases for J; bases not matched to a gene: 4. The CDR3 extends over 15 amino acids. CDR1 is MNHEY, CDR2 SVGAGI, per germline. Here the CDR3 reads CASSYSGDRVYGYTF. The DNA of the CDR3 is TGTGCCAGCAGTTACTCAGGGGACAGGGTTTATGGCTACACCTTC.

The chain couples TRBV6-2 or TRBV6-3 to TRBJ2-5; 8 positions agree with TRBD1. The V segment lost 2 bases and the J segment 7 bases; nucleotides outside the gene matches: 9. In germline, CDR1 is MNHEY, CDR2 SVGEGT. The CDR3 has 15 residues. CDR3 DNA sequence: TGTGCCAGCAGTTACATGAATGGGACAGGAGGGACCCAGTACTTC. Translating it yields CASSYMNGTGGTQYF.

Remarks on this clonotype: A much larger clone is a single base away; this may be a read error. The rearrangement joins TRBV6-1 to TRBJ2-1; TRBD2 is a possible D gene (6 bases). Germline CDR1 is MNHNS and CDR2 is SASEGT. There are 15 residues in the CDR3. The CDR3 loop reads CDSSETVAAYNEQFF. For the CDR3, the DNA is TGTGACAGCAGTGAGACGGTAGCGGCATACAATGAGCAGTTCTTC.